This T cell receptor (beta chain) was found in a study of blood T cell repertoires in COVID-19. Study summary: Material from acute and convalescent COVID-19 was sourced from the United States, Italy and Spain. Sample material is recorded as cDNA or gDNA derived from T cells, B-cell-depleted T cells, or PBMCs.

This CDR3 has 16 amino acids. Germline V CDR1 and CDR2: SGHTA, FQGNSA. The V end was cut by 1 base, the J end by 0 bases, with 7 bases between. In the original workflow: Nucleated cell number was recorded as an estimate derived from reference gene primer amplification. Some clones are missing from TCRdb's copy, which holds only in-frame ones; the method was immunoSEQ multiplex PCR. V and J calls plus clone size are reproduced from that table; the DNA served to infer D and trimming. Of about 150,000 clones listed, more than 70% are singletons. Sample: peripheral blood. This TCR came from a woman aged 45-65 years with acute or convalescent COVID-19. This rearrangement joins TRBV7-2 to TRBJ1-6; D not resolved. This chain's CDR3 is CASSLEQASYNSPLHF. In DNA form, the CDR3 reads TGTGCCAGCAGCTTAGAGCAGGCCTCCTATAATTCACCCCTCCACTTT.